A selection of T cell receptor beta chains follows, all from one sample in a study of graft-versus-host responses after intestinal transplantation. TCRdb's copy holds only in-frame clones and misses some; the assay was immunoSEQ multiplex PCR. The sample records 60,000 to 65,000 clones, approximately 91% being singletons. The material sequenced was ileum tissue, taken 350 to 400 days after transplant. All receptors derive from a human patient who received an intestinal transplant, so some T cells may come from the graft donor. Each CDR3 is given with its conserved first and last residue. The order of the fields is D gene, J gene, clone size, V gene, CDR3 DNA, CDR3 protein. The D gene is left open where the match is weak. Not every row has a clone size; where given, it reads once, few, many or a size class.

- TRBJ2-3 - TRBV29-1 TGCAGCGTTGAAGGGACCCCAAACAACGCAGATACGCAGTATTTT CSVEGTPNNADTQYF
- TRBJ1-3 - TRBV6-5 TGTGCCAGCGCGAGTTCTGATGGAAACACCATATATTTT CASASSDGNTIYF
- TRBJ1-4 once TRBV4-1 TGCGCCAGCAGCCCCGGTTTACGGGGGGAGGGTGAAAAACTGTTTTTT CASSPGLRGEGEKLFF
- TRBJ2-7 - TRBV5-1 TGCGCCAGCAGCCACGGGACACGGAGCTCCTACGAGCAGTACTTC CASSHGTRSSYEQYF
- TRBJ2-7 - TRBV15 TGTGCCACCACCAGTACAGGGGAGGGCTCCTACGAGCAGTACTTC CATTSTGEGSYEQYF
- TRBJ1-5 - TRBV7-9 TGTGCCAGCAGCGAACAGGAAAATCAGCCCCAGCATTTT CASSEQENQPQHF
- TRBJ1-1 - TRBV15 TGTGCCACCAGCTCCCCCGAGGAGGAGGGAGAAGCTTTCTTT CATSSPEEEGEAFF
TRBD1 TRBJ1-1 once TRBV6-6 TGTGCCAGCAGTCCAAGACAGGGGAGCACTGAAGCTTTCTTT CASSPRQGSTEAFF
TRBD1 TRBJ2-1 - TRBV18 TGTGCCAGCTCACCACCACAGGGGGCATACAATGAGCAGTTCTTC CASSPPQGAYNEQFF
- TRBJ2-1 - TRBV18 TGTGCCAGCTCACCACCGGGTATCTCCTACAATGAGCAGTTCTTC CASSPPGISYNEQFF
- TRBJ2-7 - TRBV10-1 TGCGCCAGCAGTGAGGGGAACTCCTACGAGCAGTACTTC CASSEGNSYEQYF
- TRBJ2-7 - TRBV7-5 TGTGTCAGCGCCAGCGGGACAGGGACCTACGAGCAGTACTTC CVSASGTGTYEQYF
TRBD1 TRBJ1-3 - TRBV5-1 TGCGCCAGCAGCACAGGGGGCTCTGGAAACACCATATATTTT CASSTGGSGNTIYF
TRBD2 TRBJ2-5 - TRBV9 TGTGCCAGCAGCGTCGGACTAGCTCAAGAGACCCAGTACTTC CASSVGLAQETQYF
- TRBJ1-5 - TRBV6-1 TGTGCCAGCAGTGAAGCAAGCAGATGGGGGAATCAGCCCCAGCATTTT CASSEASRWGNQPQHF
- TRBJ2-7 - TRBV7-2 TGTGCCAGCAGCTTAGGCCCCCTCTACGAGCAGTACTTC CASSLGPLYEQYF
- TRBJ2-7 - TRBV6-5 TGTGCCAGCACCTTAGCGGCCATCTACGAGCAGTACTTC CASTLAAIYEQYF
- TRBJ2-5 - TRBV6-5 TGTGCCAGCAGTTACTCGAATTGGTTGGAGACCCAGTACTTC CASSYSNWLETQYF
- TRBJ2-5 - TRBV6-1 TGTGCCAGCGGACAAGAGACCCAGTACTTC CASGQETQYF
- TRBJ2-7 - TRBV28 TGTGCCAGCAGGACTTCCGCCGGGGCCTCCTACGAGCAGTACTTC CASRTSAGASYEQYF
- TRBJ1-2 - TRBV6-6 TGTGCCAGCAGCCGCGTTCTAAAGAACTATGGCTACACCTTC CASSRVLKNYGYTF
- TRBJ2-1 once TRBV29-1 TGCAGCGTTCGGAAGGCGGGGATCATTAACAATGAGCAGTTCTTC CSVRKAGIINNEQFF
- TRBJ2-1 - TRBV10-3 TGTGCCATCAGTGGGGACCCCTCTGGGAATGAGCAGTTCTTC CAISGDPSGNEQFF
TRBD2 TRBJ2-5 - TRBV6-6 TGTGCCAGCAGGGGACTAGCGGGAGGGAAAGAGACCCAGTACTTC CASRGLAGGKETQYF
TRBD2 TRBJ2-5 - TRBV15 TGTGCCACGAGGACTAGCGGCCAAGAGACCCAGTACTTC CATRTSGQETQYF
- TRBJ2-1 - TRBV29-1 TGCAGCGTGGCCACTTTCGATCGGGATGAGCAGTTCTTC CSVATFDRDEQFF
- TRBJ2-3 - TRBV28 TGTGCCAGCAGTTTTCTGCGGGGCACAGATACGCAGTATTTT CASSFLRGTDTQYF
- TRBJ1-3 - TRBV6-5 TGTGCCAGCGGTCTGGGAAACACCATATATTTT CASGLGNTIYF
TRBD2 TRBJ2-1 - TRBV4-2 TGTGCCAGCAGCCAAGAAACGGGACTAGCGGGGGGGCGTAATGAGCAGTTCTTC CASSQETGLAGGRNEQFF
TRBD1 TRBJ2-1 - TRBV5-1 TGCGCCAGCAGCTCGTACGACAGGGGACCCCCCTACAATGAGCAGTTCTTC CASSSYDRGPPYNEQFF
TRBD1 TRBJ2-7 - TRBV28 TGTGCCAGCACAACTTTGGACAGGGGGCGTGCGGGTCCTTACGAGCAGTACTTC CASTTLDRGRAGPYEQYF
- TRBJ2-1 - TRBV27 TGTGCCAGCAGTTTATGGGGTAGCTCCTACAATGAGCAGTTCTTC CASSLWGSSYNEQFF
TRBD1 TRBJ1-5 - TRBV23-1 TGCGCCAGCAGCCTCGACAGGGGGAGGGATCAGCCCCAGCATTTT CASSLDRGRDQPQHF
TRBD2 TRBJ2-2 - TRBV6-1 TGTGCCAGCAGTGCAGGACTAGCGGAGACCGGGGAGCTGTTTTTT CASSAGLAETGELFF
- TRBJ2-5 - TRBV5-8 TGTGCCAGCAGCCCAAGAACTCAAGAGACCCAGTACTTC CASSPRTQETQYF
- TRBJ2-7 - TRBV5-1 TGCGCCAGCAGCTTTCTTGCCGGGAGTTCGGGCGAGCAGTACTTC CASSFLAGSSGEQYF
TRBD2 TRBJ2-7 - TRBV5-4 TGTGCCAGCAGCTTCGGGCCAGCGGGAGGATACTACGAGCAGTACTTC CASSFGPAGGYYEQYF
TRBD2 TRBJ2-5 - TRBV5-6 TGTGCCAGCAGCTTGGTCGCGGGACTAGCGGCCCCGGGGACCCAGTACTTC CASSLVAGLAAPGTQYF
TRBD1 TRBJ1-6 - TRBV14 TGTGCCAGCAGCCAACGGACAGGCTACGCTGCGGCACCCCTCCACTTT CASSQRTGYAAAPLHF
TRBD2 TRBJ2-1 - TRBV29-1 TGCAGCGTTGCGGGGGGAGCCTACAATGAGCAGTTCTTC CSVAGGAYNEQFF
- TRBJ2-7 - TRBV28 TGTGCCAGCAGTTTAGTTTCCAGAGATCTAGACGGGCAGTACTTC CASSLVSRDLDGQYF
- TRBJ2-1 - TRBV5-1 TGCGCCAGCAGCTTGTCTGGCGGGCTTAGCTCCTACAATGAGCAGTTCTTC CASSLSGGLSSYNEQFF
- TRBJ1-2 - TRBV29-1 TGCAGCGTTGAAGGTCCCAGGATCTATGGCTACACCTTC CSVEGPRIYGYTF
- TRBJ2-7 - TRBV13 TGTGCCAGCAGCTTTCAGGGGGGGCCCTACGAGCAGTACTTC CASSFQGGPYEQYF
- TRBJ1-3 - TRBV5-6 TGTGCCAGCAGCCCGGACGGCTCTGGAAACACCATATATTTT CASSPDGSGNTIYF
- TRBJ1-4 - TRBV18 TGTGCCAGCTCACCACCTAACATAATGGAAAAACTGTTTTTT CASSPPNIMEKLFF
TRBD2 TRBJ2-3 - TRBV10-3 TGTGCCATCAGTGCGTGGACTAGACGAGATACGCAGTATTTT CAISAWTRRDTQYF